This entry is about one TCR beta chain. The CDR3 loop spans 15 amino acids. Germline CDR1 and CDR2: MDHEN and SYDVKM. Trimming removed 3 bases at V and 5 bases at J, with 13 bases between. The data derive from a study of OX40 agonist ivuxolimab in advanced cancers. Only in-frame clones appear in the TCRdb table, and some are missing; sequencing was by immunoSEQ multiplex PCR. The table has under 50,000 clones, just over 85% seen once. This sequence joins TRBV28 and TRBJ2-2; D is perhaps TRBD2 (7 bases). This receptor was identified in an adult with an advanced solid tumor such as melanoma, head and neck, liver or kidney cancer. This sample comprised CD4+ or CD8+ T cells sorted from blood, obtained in a trial of the OX40 agonist ivuxolimab. In DNA form, the CDR3 reads TGTGCCAGCAGTTTCTTGGGGGGGCGTACCGGGGAGCTGTTTTTT. Translating gives CASSFLGGRTGELFF.